A single sample gave rise to the 4 T cell receptor beta chains below, sequenced in a study of cytomegalovirus exposure and HLA in healthy donors. The PCR was carried out with 60 Vbeta primers and 13 Jbeta primers. Assay: immunoSEQ multiplex PCR; the TCRdb copy retains only in-frame clones and omits some. The sample consists of around 70,000 clones, about 75% of them appearing once. Sequencing used PBMCs. All receptors derive from a man between 60 and 70 years old in good health and CMV-seropositive.

The chain uses TRBV29-1 and TRBJ2-7, with 12 bases matching TRBD2. CDR3 length equals 15 residues. Losses at the gene ends were 0 bases for V and 6 bases for J; bases not matched to a gene: 6. CDR1 SQVTM and CDR2 ANQGSEA come from the germline V gene. In nucleotides, the CDR3 is TGCAGCGTTGAAGAACCCGGGACTAGCGGGTTCGAGCAGTACTTC. It codes for CSVEEPGTSGFEQYF.

The chain has TRBV27 and TRBJ1-5; 7 bases are shared with TRBD1. The trim removed 6 bases at V and 8 bases at J, leaving 10 bases unmatched. The CDR3 length is 14 residues. CDR1 MNHEY and CDR2 SMNVEV come from the germline V gene (reference sequence). The CDR3 bases are TGTGCCAGCAGCAACAGGGGCGGTGCGGAGCCCCAGCATTTT. This encodes CASSNRGGAEPQHF.

The V call is TRBV7-9, the J call TRBJ2-7; 7 bases match TRBD1. This CDR3 has 16 amino acids. Germline assignment: CDR1 SEHNR and CDR2 FQNEAQ (reference sequence). The trim removed 4 bases at V and 0 bases at J, leaving 9 bases unmatched. In DNA form, the CDR3 reads TGTGCCAGCAGCTCGGGTCAGGGGGTCAGCTCCTACGAGCAGTACTTC. It is translated as CASSSGQGVSSYEQYF.

The chain recombines TRBV7-2 with TRBJ1-5; D not resolved. The ends were cut back, 3 bases at V and 5 bases at J, with 5 bases in the middle. The germline V gene has CDR1 SGHTA and CDR2 FQGNSA. CDR3 length: 12 amino acids. In DNA form, the CDR3 reads TGTGCCAGCAGCTTCTATGATCAGCCCCAGCATTTT. It translates to CASSFYDQPQHF.